Presented here are 21 T cell receptor beta chains from one specimen sequenced in a study of regulatory T cells in long-lasting Graves disease. Time point in this sample: persistent/refractory GD, antithyroid drugs over 5 years with positive TRAb. After RNA was extracted from PBMCs, the TCR library was made from it. In building TCR beta libraries, iRepertoire HTBI primers were used together with Arm-PCR of CDR3 regions. Each CDR3 protein gets one entry after TCRdb re-called the multiplex PCR reads with MiXCR. The table includes a few hundred thousand distinct CDR3 sequences, over 20% detected once. The specimen comprised peripheral blood mononuclear cells (PBMCs), sampled when the disease was refractory, from a patient treated with antithyroid drugs. These receptors were taken from a female donor with Graves disease.

This clonotype was picked up many times. The J gene is TRBJ2-7, the V gene TRBV6-1; 14 nucleotides line up with TRBD2. CDR3 length equals 17 residues. In germline, CDR1 is MNHNS, CDR2 SASEGT. V lost 7 bases, J lost 4 bases, and 12 bases stayed unmatched. CDR3 protein: CASIPRPGTSGSYEQYF. CDR3 bases: TGTGCCAGCATTCCTAGACCCGGGACTAGCGGGAGTTACGAGCAGTACTTC.

This clonotype was seen many times. The rearrangement uses TRBV28 and TRBJ2-2; D gene uncertain. This CDR3 contains 13 residues. Germline V CDR1 and CDR2: MDHEN, SYDVKM. Trimming removed 10 bases from V and 2 bases from J, with 11 bases in between. This chain's CDR3 is CATDTHNTGELFF. The DNA of the CDR3 is TGTGCCACAGACACTCATAACACCGGGGAGCTGTTTTTT.

In its sample, this clonotype was seen a few times. V gene TRBV9 combines with J gene TRBJ2-2; TRBD1 might be the D (6 bases). From germline, CDR1 is SGDLS and CDR2 YYNGEE. With 3 bases removed from V and 4 bases from J, the gap between germline ends came to 13 bases. The CDR3 is 15 residues long. The CDR3 reads CASSASDRSTGELFF. Here the CDR3 DNA reads TGTGCCAGCAGCGCCTCCGACAGGAGCACCGGGGAGCTGTTTTTT. The full variable domain, in which reference TRBV9 and TRBJ2-2 provide the parts outside the CDR3, is DSGVTQTPKHLITATGQRVTLRCSPRSGDLSVYWYQQSLDQGLQFLIQYYNGEERAKGNILERFSAQQFPDLHSELNLSSLELGDSALYFCASSASDRSTGELFFGEGSRLTVL.

This clonotype turned up a few times. CDR3 region: CAWSPFRGVSETQYF. The CDR3 bases are TGTGCCTGGAGCCCTTTCAGGGGAGTGTCGGAGACCCAGTACTTC. V usage is TRBV30 and J usage is TRBJ2-5; D may be TRBD1 (6 bases). The length of the CDR3 is 15 residues. V was pared by 3 bases and J by 5 bases, with 19 bases between. The germline CDR1 and CDR2 sequences are GTSNPN and SVGIG (reference sequence).

The chain carries TRBV4-1 and TRBJ2-1; TRBD2 aligns across 11 bases. Germline V lookup: CDR1 MGHRA, CDR2 YSYEKL. V lost 3 bases, J lost 4 bases, and 8 bases stayed unmatched. This CDR3 is built from 17 residues. The CDR3 DNA is TGCGCCAGCAGCCAGTTAATAGCGGGAGGGCCATACAATGAGCAGTTCTTC. Its protein is CASSQLIAGGPYNEQFF.

This chain connects TRBV5-4 to TRBJ2-3; 12 bases agree with TRBD2. The CDR3 runs 15 residues. Germline V gene sequence: CDR1 SGHNT, CDR2 YYREEE (reference sequence). With V trimmed by 4 bases and J by 3 bases, 3 bases remained unmatched. The CDR3: CASSETSGRTDTQYF. The CDR3, as DNA: TGTGCCAGCAGCGAGACTAGCGGGAGAACAGATACGCAGTATTTT.

This clonotype was counted only a few times. V and J are TRBV11-2 and TRBJ2-7, with TRBD2 identical over 9 bases. This CDR3 has 18 residues. Germline assignment: CDR1 SGHAT and CDR2 FQNNGV. The trim removed 1 base at V and 3 bases at J, leaving 13 bases unmatched. CDR3 in DNA: TGTGCCAGCAGCTTAGGTCGAAGGACTAGCGAGGGAAGCTACGAGCAGTACTTC. Residues: CASSLGRRTSEGSYEQYF.

This clonotype has a count of ten or more. The chain couples TRBV6-1 to TRBJ2-5, with 7 nucleotides matching TRBD1. J was trimmed by 5 bases and V by 0 bases; bases with no gene match: 9. CDR3 length equals 16 residues. Per the germline V gene, CDR1 is MNHNS and CDR2 is SASEGT. DNA of the CDR3: TGTGCCAGCAGTGAAGCAGGGGGCGCTTCGGCGGAGACCCAGTACTTC. Its translation: CASSEAGGASAETQYF.

The chain has TRBV5-6 and TRBJ2-7, with 7 bases matching TRBD2. This CDR3 has 14 amino acids. Trimming took 7 bases from V and 2 from J; bases not matched to a gene: 9. Germline V gene data show CDR1 as SGHDT and CDR2 as YYEEEE. CDR3 protein: CASASGTGAYEQYF. CDR3 DNA: TGTGCCAGCGCAAGCGGGACTGGTGCCTACGAGCAGTACTTC.

This clonotype was seen repeatedly, ten times or more. The genes are TRBV27 and TRBJ2-7, with 7 bases matching TRBD2. The trim removed 2 bases at V and 6 bases at J, leaving 10 bases unmatched. CDR1 is MNHEY and CDR2 is SMNVEV in the germline V gene (reference sequence). The CDR3 is 15 residues long. The CDR3 spells CASSLGGGPAGEQYF. CDR3 bases: TGTGCCAGCAGTTTAGGGGGAGGGCCGGCGGGCGAGCAGTACTTC.

This sequence joins TRBV12-3 or TRBV12-4 and TRBJ1-1; D remains ambiguous. The CDR3 has 15 residues. Trimming took 6 bases from V and 1 from J, leaving 15 bases between them. This CDR3 is CASRLLVGPNTEAFF. The CDR3 region has the DNA TGTGCCAGCAGACTCCTGGTAGGGCCGAACACTGAAGCTTTCTTT.

Ten or more counts support this clonotype. In nucleotides, the CDR3 is TGTGCCAGCAGCTTAGGGCGCGGACTCCGCTACGAGCAGTACTTC. It is translated as CASSLGRGLRYEQYF. The chain combines TRBV7-9 with TRBJ2-7, with D possibly TRBD2 on 5 matching bases. CDR1 and CDR2 from the germline V gene are SEHNR and FQNEAQ (reference sequence). This CDR3 spans 15 amino acids. The V gene lost 1 base and the J gene lost 3 bases, with 13 bases spanning the gap.

This clonotype was seen at least ten times. This chain connects TRBV19 to TRBJ2-5; 7 positions match TRBD2. CDR1 and CDR2 from the germline V gene are LNHDA and SQIVND (reference sequence). The CDR3 sequence is 12 residues long. V lost 5 bases and J lost 3; bases outside the gene matches: 0. CDR3 nucleotides: TGTGCCAGTAGTGCGGGAGAAGAGACCCAGTACTTC. Protein product: CASSAGEETQYF.

As concerns this clonotype: A much bigger clone sits one base away, suggesting this may be a read error. The chain recombines TRBV7-2 with TRBJ1-1; D not resolved. V was shortened by 3 bases and J by 1 base, with 6 bases between the two germline ends. The CDR3 extends over 13 amino acids. Germline V lookup: CDR1 SGHTA, CDR2 FQGNSA. In nucleotides, the CDR3 is TGTGCCAGCAGCTTTACACAGAACACTGAAGCTTTCTTT. It is translated as CASSFTQNTEAFF.

The genes are TRBV7-9 and TRBJ1-5, with D uncertain. V was shortened by 5 bases and J by 5 bases, with 7 bases between the two germline ends. The germline gives CDR1 SEHNR, CDR2 FQNEAQ (reference sequence). This CDR3 has 12 amino acids. The CDR3 protein is CASSQSDQPQHF. The CDR3 bases are TGTGCCAGCAGCCAGTCCGATCAGCCCCAGCATTTT.

In its sample, this clonotype was seen many times. The V gene is TRBV6-1, the J gene TRBJ1-2; D ambiguous. V was shortened by 8 bases and J by 8 bases, with 9 bases between the two germline ends. The CDR3 contains 10 residues. Germline assignment: CDR1 MNHNS and CDR2 SASEGT. The CDR3 loop is CASREYGYTF. DNA for the CDR3: TGTGCCAGCCGCGAATACGGCTACACCTTC.

The chain couples TRBV9 to TRBJ2-7, with D possibly being TRBD1 (6 bases). From germline, CDR1 is SGDLS and CDR2 YYNGEE. The CDR3 sequence is 14 residues long. V was pared by 2 bases and J by 5 bases, with 14 bases between. CDR3 sequence (DNA): TGTGCCAGCAGCGTCGCAGGGGCTGGGGACGAGCAGTACTTC. Residues: CASSVAGAGDEQYF. Together with reference TRBV9 and TRBJ2-7, the CDR3 gives the full variable domain: DSGVTQTPKHLITATGQRVTLRCSPRSGDLSVYWYQQSLDQGLQFLIQYYNGEERAKGNILERFSAQQFPDLHSELNLSSLELGDSALYFCASSVAGAGDEQYFGPGTRLTVT.

This clonotype was picked up a small number of times. This chain connects TRBV7-9 to TRBJ2-5; no clear D. The CDR3 is made up of 12 amino acids. The germline gives CDR1 SEHNR, CDR2 FQNEAQ (reference sequence). The ends were cut back, 7 bases at V and 2 bases at J, with 8 bases in the middle. The CDR3 loop reads CASIGRQETQYF. In DNA form, the CDR3 reads TGTGCCAGCATCGGTAGGCAAGAGACCCAGTACTTC.

This rearrangement joins TRBV11-2 to TRBJ1-2; 8 bases agree with TRBD1. The V gene end was trimmed by 5 bases and the J gene end by 7 bases; junction bases not matched to a gene: 15. This CDR3 spans 16 amino acids. Germline V lookup: CDR1 SGHAT, CDR2 FQNNGV. The CDR3 DNA reads as TGTGCCAGCAGCGTCAGAGACAGGGGCTCTCTTCGTGGCTACACCTTC. It is translated as CASSVRDRGSLRGYTF.

This clonotype was counted only a few times. The chain links TRBV6-1 to TRBJ2-1; the D gene could be TRBD1 or TRBD2 (5 bases each). V lost 2 bases and J 7 bases, leaving 15 bases between the germline ends. CDR3 length: 15 amino acids. From germline, CDR1 is MNHNS and CDR2 SASEGT. The CDR3, as DNA: TGTGCCAGCAGTGAACCGGGACGGAGGATGAATGAGCAGTTCTTC. This translates into CASSEPGRRMNEQFF.

Turning to this clonotype: A clone one base away is much larger, so this may be a read error. The V call is TRBV3-1, the J call TRBJ2-3, with TRBD1 matching over 9 bases. V trimming: 4 bases; J trimming: 0 bases; junction bases outside the gene matches: 2. Germline values: CDR1 LGHDT, CDR2 YNNKEL (reference sequence). The CDR3 runs to 15 residues. The CDR3 DNA follows: TGTGCCAGCAGCCGCGGGACAGGGAGCACAGATACGCAGTATTTT. It yields the protein CASSRGTGSTDTQYF.